These T cell receptor beta chains were read from a single sample in a study of cytomegalovirus exposure and HLA in healthy donors. This table comes from immunoSEQ multiplex PCR, and its TCRdb copy is limited to in-frame clones, with some not included. The sample records roughly 150,000 clones, roughly 84% being singletons. What was sequenced was PBMCs. Receptors originate from a young woman in good health and CMV-seronegative. CDR3s include the opening cysteine and the closing phenylalanine or tryptophan.

J	V	CDR3
TRBJ2-7	TRBV5-4	CASSPGGRGGEQYF
TRBJ1-6	TRBV6-6	CASRPGQANSPLHF
TRBJ1-2	TRBV6-5	CASSPPDLRGYTF
TRBJ2-7	TRBV29-1	CSVEAYRQDYEQYF
TRBJ2-5	TRBV7-2	CAVKDRGLETQYF
TRBJ1-1	TRBV7-8	CASSKGPGLTEAFF
TRBJ2-5	TRBV11-3	CASSPGGLAGETQYF
TRBJ2-3	TRBV7-2	CASSSPSGGLAGGQDTQYF
TRBJ2-1	TRBV11-2	CASSLDTWSGRAIPNEQFF
TRBJ1-5	TRBV28	CASTLSRGLYNQPQHF
TRBJ2-3	TRBV18	CASSPGLAGISTDTQYF
TRBJ1-3	TRBV5-6	CASRTRGAGNTIYF
TRBJ1-2	TRBV27	CASSLGQGFGYTF
-	TRBV7-2	CASSLETGASYEQYF
TRBJ2-7	TRBV4-3	CASSQESDSVYEQYF
TRBJ2-5	TRBV7-8	CASSPRDYRPETQYF
TRBJ1-5	TRBV27	CASRMGQLNQPQHF
TRBJ2-7	TRBV18	CASSPPAGTSGEQYF
TRBJ2-7	TRBV27	CASSPLRDRGGLYEQYF
TRBJ1-1	TRBV6-6	CASTPTVNTEAFF
TRBJ1-5	TRBV6-6	CASRSGTGVHQPQHF
TRBJ2-7	TRBV5-5	CASRPGPTRVEEEQYF
TRBJ1-5	TRBV18	CASSPPEALGNQPQHF
TRBJ1-6	TRBV2	CASSEEGRSGPLHF
TRBJ1-4	TRBV30	CAWGEGSTNEKLFF
TRBJ1-2	TRBV28	CASSFSHAGRYGYTF
TRBJ1-1	TRBV6-5	CASKRSPSAEAFF
TRBJ2-7	TRBV28	CASNPAGRPYEQYF
TRBJ1-2	TRBV19	CASTPAASAYGYTF
TRBJ2-5	TRBV4-1	CASSLLQDRGRETQYF
TRBJ2-5	TRBV4-1	CASSQVSGGGETQYF
TRBJ2-7	TRBV5-4	CASSPGGGRAPYEQYF
TRBJ2-7	TRBV7-9	CSSSQNRGGEQYF
TRBJ1-3	TRBV7-9	CASSQGLGNTIYF
TRBJ1-1	TRBV9	CASSVAGMNTEAFF
TRBJ2-6	TRBV7-6	CASSLAGGEGANVLTF